These 17 T cell receptor beta chains came from one sample sequenced in a study of blood T cell repertoires in COVID-19 (dated by TCRdb to about 2020). Receptors were amplified or captured by the immunoSEQ multiplex PCR assay. What TCRdb holds here is the immuneACCESS table cut down to in-frame rearrangements. Part of the clones is not present; checked against another copy, under half of the missing clones reflect an unresolved V gene, and the others are unexplained. The table for this sample lists some 170,000 clones; about 90% of them were counted only once. The ten largest clones take up 0.95% to 1.5% of the sample. The material sequenced was PBMCs or T cells enriched from blood (not recorded which). The origin of the receptors is a human donor with acute COVID-19. The donor label of this sample is uncertain.

This chain connects TRBV6-5 to TRBJ1-3, with D possibly matching TRBD1 (6 bases). The germline gives CDR1 MNHEY, CDR2 SVGAGI. This CDR3 spans 15 amino acids. With 3 bases removed from V and 3 bases from J, the gap between germline ends came to 12 bases. The CDR3 DNA reads TGTGCCAGCAGTTATAACAGGGCCCGTGGAAACACCATATATTTT. This encodes CASSYNRARGNTIYF.

The chain recombines TRBV30 with TRBJ1-3, with D maybe TRBD1 (5 bases). This CDR3 comprises 14 residues. Germline V gene data show CDR1 as GTSNPN and CDR2 as SVGIG (reference sequence). V lost 2 bases and J 2 bases, leaving 10 bases between the germline ends. The CDR3 DNA is TGTGCCTGGAGTTCGGGGGGTGCTGGAAACACCATATATTTT. This gives the protein CAWSSGGAGNTIYF.

The chain joins TRBV13 to TRBJ1-5; tentatively, D is TRBD1 (6 bases). The CDR3 extends over 13 amino acids. From germline, CDR1 is PRHDT and CDR2 FYEKMQ (reference sequence). V lost 2 bases to trimming and J lost 4 bases, with 6 bases between them. Here the CDR3 DNA reads TGTGCCAGCAGCTTAACAGGGAATCAGCCCCAGCATTTT. Residues: CASSLTGNQPQHF.

The chain has TRBV20-1 and TRBJ2-1; tentative D call: TRBD2 (6 bases). This CDR3 spans 11 amino acids. Germline values: CDR1 DFQATT, CDR2 SNEGSKA (reference sequence). Trimming pared 1 base from V and 8 bases from J, leaving 6 bases between. The CDR3 DNA is TGCAGTGCTAGAGGACTAGATGAGCAGTTCTTC. Its translation is CSARGLDEQFF.

This chain joins TRBV5-6 and TRBJ1-2, with TRBD1 identical over 11 bases. The CDR3 has 15 residues. The ends lost 0 bases at V and 4 bases at J; junction bases unmatched: 2. Germline V gene data show CDR1 as SGHDT and CDR2 as YYEEEE. The CDR3 region is CASSLEGQGGYGYTF. CDR3 in DNA: TGTGCCAGCAGCTTGGAGGGACAGGGGGGCTATGGCTACACCTTC.

This clone has a single count. The chain is built from TRBV18 and TRBJ1-1, with 7 bases identical to TRBD1. The V segment lost 3 bases and the J segment 5 bases; nucleotides outside the gene matches: 9. The length of the CDR3 is 15 residues. CDR1 is KGHSH, CDR2 LQKENI, per germline. The CDR3 nucleotides read TGTGCCAGCTCACCGAGTAGGGGGCCATTAACTGAAGCTTTCTTT. It encodes CASSPSRGPLTEAFF.

The rearrangement joins TRBV27 to TRBJ2-3, with D uncertain. Germline V gives CDR1 MNHEY, CDR2 SMNVEV (reference sequence). The CDR3 loop spans 14 amino acids. Deletions cut 6 bases from V and 0 bases from J, with 10 bases between. CDR3 residues: CASSQASSTDTQYF. Written as DNA, the CDR3 is TGTGCCAGCAGCCAGGCTTCTAGCACAGATACGCAGTATTTT.

The chain employs TRBV13 and TRBJ1-1; tentative D call: TRBD1 (5 bases). The CDR3 consists of 14 residues. The V end was cut by 1 base, the J end by 1 base, with 7 bases between. CDR1 and CDR2 from the germline V gene are PRHDT and FYEKMQ (reference sequence). CDR3 DNA sequence: TGTGCCAGCAGCTTAGAGGGGTGGAACACTGAAGCTTTCTTT. This codes for CASSLEGWNTEAFF.

The chain employs TRBV11-2 and TRBJ1-2, with 9 bases fitting TRBD1. The trim removed 6 bases at V and 8 bases at J, leaving 4 bases unmatched. Germline-derived CDR1 and CDR2 are SGHAT and FQNNGV. This CDR3 comprises 12 residues. CDR3 DNA: TGTGCCAGCAGTCCTACAGGGGGCGGCTACACCTTC. Protein sequence: CASSPTGGGYTF.

The rearrangement links TRBV29-1 to TRBJ1-2; D perhaps matches TRBD1 (5 bases). V was shortened by 5 bases and J by 3 bases, with 16 bases between the two germline ends. The CDR3 spans 14 residues. Per the germline V gene, CDR1 is SQVTM and CDR2 is ANQGSEA. The CDR3 nucleotides read TGCAGCGTTATGTGGACACCTCGTGACTATGGCTACACCTTC. Translating gives CSVMWTPRDYGYTF.

The CDR3 region is CASSLGQGADEQYF. CDR3 DNA: TGCGCCAGCAGCTTGGGGCAGGGGGCGGACGAGCAGTACTTC. The V call is TRBV5-1, the J call TRBJ2-7; 8 nucleotides agree with TRBD1. Per germline, CDR1 SGHRS and CDR2 YFSETQ. The CDR3 is 14 amino acids. V gave up 0 bases and J gave up 5 bases; unmatched junction bases: 4.

V and J are TRBV29-1 and TRBJ2-3; TRBD2 matches at 8 bases. CDR1 and CDR2 (germline): SQVTM, ANQGSEA. This CDR3 is 12 amino acids long. J gave up 5 bases and V 7 bases, and 5 bases lay outside the gene matches. CDR3 coding DNA: TGCAGCGGGGAGCGGGGGCAAGATACGCAGTATTTT. Amino acids: CSGERGQDTQYF.

The CDR3 spells CAWSVLGSTGSSYEQYF. CDR3 DNA sequence: TGTGCCTGGAGTGTACTGGGATCTACAGGTAGCTCCTACGAGCAGTACTTC. The rearrangement uses TRBV30 and TRBJ2-7; TRBD1 might be the D (5 bases). V was trimmed by 0 bases and J by 0 bases, leaving 18 bases between them. The germline CDR1 and CDR2 sequences are GTSNPN and SVGIG (reference sequence). CDR3 length: 17 amino acids.

As to this clone: It is unclear where the CDR3 begins or ends on the DNA, so no DNA is shown, and the CDR3 is as TCRdb lists it. V usage is TRBV4-1 and J usage is TRBJ1-1; the D call TRBD1 from the table was never checked on the DNA. The CDR3 is 16 residues long, ends included. CDR1 and CDR2 (germline): MGHRA, YSYEKL. The CDR3 loop is CASSQIIRARGAEAFF.

Only a few counts were recorded for this clone. The rearrangement links TRBV5-1 to TRBJ1-1; D gene ambiguous. CDR3 length equals 14 residues. V dropped 1 base and J dropped 3 bases, with 10 bases sitting between them. Per the germline V gene, CDR1 is SGHRS and CDR2 is YFSETQ. The CDR3 DNA reads as TGCGCCAGCAGCTTGAGACTCCGGGACACTGAAGCTTTCTTT. Amino acid sequence: CASSLRLRDTEAFF.

The chain has TRBV7-8 and TRBJ2-5; D uncertain. V was pared by 5 bases and J by 6 bases, with 7 bases between. Germline values: CDR1 SGHVS, CDR2 FQNEAQ. The CDR3 is made up of 11 amino acids. The CDR3 here is CASSPGQTQYF. The CDR3 nucleotides are TGTGCCAGCAGCCCAGGCCAGACCCAGTACTTC. The variable domain in full, with the rest retrieved from reference TRBV7-8 and TRBJ2-5, is GAGVSQSPRYKVAKRGQDVALRCDPISGHVSLFWYQQALGQGPEFLTYFQNEAQLDKSGLPSDRFFAERPEGSVSTLKIQRTQQEDSAVYLCASSPGQTQYFGPGTRLLVL.

V is TRBV30 and J is TRBJ2-1; 10 bases agree with TRBD1. Germline V gene data show CDR1 as GTSNPN and CDR2 as SVGIG (reference sequence). The CDR3 extends over 17 amino acids. Germline trimming cut 3 bases from V and 0 bases from J; bases unmatched to any gene: 8. CDR3: CAWRGQGPLSSYNEQFF. The DNA for the CDR3 is TGTGCCTGGAGGGGACAGGGGCCCTTAAGCTCCTACAATGAGCAGTTCTTC.